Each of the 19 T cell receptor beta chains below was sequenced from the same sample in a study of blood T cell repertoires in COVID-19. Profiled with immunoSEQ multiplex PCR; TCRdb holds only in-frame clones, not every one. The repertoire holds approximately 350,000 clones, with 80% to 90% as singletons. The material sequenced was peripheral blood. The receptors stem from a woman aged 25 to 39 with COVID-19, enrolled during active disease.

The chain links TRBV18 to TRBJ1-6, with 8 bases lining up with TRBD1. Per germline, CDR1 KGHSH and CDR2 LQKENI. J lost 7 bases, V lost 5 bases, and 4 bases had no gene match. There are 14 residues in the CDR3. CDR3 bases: TGTGCCAGCTCAGCCGACAGGGGAAATTCACCCCTCCACTTT. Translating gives CASSADRGNSPLHF.

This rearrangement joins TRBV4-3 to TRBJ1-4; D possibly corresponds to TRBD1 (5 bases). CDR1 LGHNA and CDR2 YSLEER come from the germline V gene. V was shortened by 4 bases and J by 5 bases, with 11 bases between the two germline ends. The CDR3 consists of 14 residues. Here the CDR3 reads CASSLRGVNEKLFF. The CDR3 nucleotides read TGCGCCAGCAGCCTTAGGGGTGTCAATGAAAAACTGTTTTTT.

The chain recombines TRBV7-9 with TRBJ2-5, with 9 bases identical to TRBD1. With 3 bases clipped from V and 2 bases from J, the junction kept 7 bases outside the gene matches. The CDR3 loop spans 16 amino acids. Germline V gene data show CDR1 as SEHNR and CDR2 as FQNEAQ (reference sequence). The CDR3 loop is CASSFGTGYTQETQYF. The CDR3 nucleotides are TGTGCCAGCAGCTTTGGGACAGGGTATACGCAAGAGACCCAGTACTTC. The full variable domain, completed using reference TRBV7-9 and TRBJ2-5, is DTGVSQNPRHKITKRGQNVTFRCDPISEHNRLYWYRQTLGQGPEFLTYFQNEAQLEKSRLLSDRFSAERPKGSFSTLEIQRTEQGDSAMYLCASSFGTGYTQETQYFGPGTRLLVL.

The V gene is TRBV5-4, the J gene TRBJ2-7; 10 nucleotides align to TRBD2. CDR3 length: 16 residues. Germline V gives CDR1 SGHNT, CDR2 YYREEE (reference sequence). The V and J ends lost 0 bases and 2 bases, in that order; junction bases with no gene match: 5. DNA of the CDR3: TGTGCCAGCAGCTTGGCCCCCCTAGCGGGAGCCTACGAGCAGTACGTC. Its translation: CASSLAPLAGAYEQYV.

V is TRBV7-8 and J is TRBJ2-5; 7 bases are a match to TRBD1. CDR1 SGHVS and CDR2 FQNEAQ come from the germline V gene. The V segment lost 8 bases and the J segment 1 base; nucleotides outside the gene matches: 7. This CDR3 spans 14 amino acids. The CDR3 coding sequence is TGTGCCAGCCTATGGGGACAGCTCCAAGAGACCCAGTACTTC. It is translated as CASLWGQLQETQYF.

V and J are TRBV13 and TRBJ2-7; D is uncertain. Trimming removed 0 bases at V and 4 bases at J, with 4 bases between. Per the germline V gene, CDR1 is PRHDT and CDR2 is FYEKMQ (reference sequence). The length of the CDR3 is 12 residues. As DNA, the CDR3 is TGTGCCAGCAGCTTAGGACGGTACGAGCAGTACGTC. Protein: CASSLGRYEQYV.

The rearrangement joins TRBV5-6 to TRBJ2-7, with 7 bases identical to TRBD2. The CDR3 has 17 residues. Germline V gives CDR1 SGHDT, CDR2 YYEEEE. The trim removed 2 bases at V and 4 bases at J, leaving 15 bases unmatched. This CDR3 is CASSFGWSREGFYEQYF. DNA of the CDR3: TGTGCCAGCAGCTTTGGATGGAGCAGGGAGGGGTTTTACGAGCAGTACTTC.

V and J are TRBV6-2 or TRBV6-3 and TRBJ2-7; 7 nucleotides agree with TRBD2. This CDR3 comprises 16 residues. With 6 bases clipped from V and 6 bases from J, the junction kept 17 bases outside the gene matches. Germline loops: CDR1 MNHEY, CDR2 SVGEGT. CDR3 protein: CASSPRVVAGAGEQYV. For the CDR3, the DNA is TGTGCCAGCAGCCCCCGTGTGGTTGCGGGAGCTGGCGAGCAGTACGTC.

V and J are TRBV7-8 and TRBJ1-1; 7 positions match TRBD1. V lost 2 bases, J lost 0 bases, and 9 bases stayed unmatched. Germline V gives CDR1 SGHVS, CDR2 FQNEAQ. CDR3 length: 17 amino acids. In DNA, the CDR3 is TGTGCCAGCAGCTTATACGTTCTGGGACAGATGAACACTGAAGCTTTCTTT. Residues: CASSLYVLGQMNTEAFF.

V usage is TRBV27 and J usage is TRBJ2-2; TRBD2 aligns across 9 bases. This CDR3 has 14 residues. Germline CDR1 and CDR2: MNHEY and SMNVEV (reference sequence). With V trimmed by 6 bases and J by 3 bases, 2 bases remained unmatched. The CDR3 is CASSLAGYTGELFF. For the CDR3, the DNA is TGTGCCAGCAGCCTAGCGGGGTACACCGGGGAGCTGTTTTTT.

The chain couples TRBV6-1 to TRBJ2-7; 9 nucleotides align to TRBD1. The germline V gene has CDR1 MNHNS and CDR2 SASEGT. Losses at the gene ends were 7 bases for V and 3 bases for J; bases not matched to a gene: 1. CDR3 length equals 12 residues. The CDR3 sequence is CASTTGGYEQYF. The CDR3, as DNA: TGTGCCAGCACGACAGGGGGCTACGAGCAGTACTTC.

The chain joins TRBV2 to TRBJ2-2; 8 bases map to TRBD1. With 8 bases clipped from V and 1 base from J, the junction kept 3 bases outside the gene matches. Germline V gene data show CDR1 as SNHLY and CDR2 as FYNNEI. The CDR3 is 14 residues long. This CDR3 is CASQGARNTGELFF. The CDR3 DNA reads TGTGCCAGCCAGGGGGCTAGGAACACCGGGGAGCTGTTTTTT.

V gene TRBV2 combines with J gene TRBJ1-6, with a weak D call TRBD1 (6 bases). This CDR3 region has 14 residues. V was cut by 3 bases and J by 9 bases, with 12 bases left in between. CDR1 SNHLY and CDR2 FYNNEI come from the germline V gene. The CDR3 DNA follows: TGTGCCAGCAGTGAGCAGGGGTACTTTTCACCCCTCCACTTT. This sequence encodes CASSEQGYFSPLHF.

DNA for the CDR3: TGTGCCAGCAGCTTAGACCAGGGGGCGCGTTATTTTCGGTTCTTC. Protein product: CASSLDQGARYFRFF. V gene TRBV11-2 combines with J gene TRBJ2-1, with 8 bases that match TRBD1. Germline CDR1 is SGHAT and CDR2 is FQNNGV. The junction had 13 bases not matched to a gene; V was cut back by 0 bases and J by 15 bases. The length of the CDR3 is 15 residues.

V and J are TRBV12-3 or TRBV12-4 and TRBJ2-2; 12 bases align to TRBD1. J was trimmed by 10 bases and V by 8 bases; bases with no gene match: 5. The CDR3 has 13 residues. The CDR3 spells CASSGTGGAELFF. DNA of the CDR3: TGTGCCAGCTCCGGGACAGGGGGCGCGGAGCTGTTTTTT.

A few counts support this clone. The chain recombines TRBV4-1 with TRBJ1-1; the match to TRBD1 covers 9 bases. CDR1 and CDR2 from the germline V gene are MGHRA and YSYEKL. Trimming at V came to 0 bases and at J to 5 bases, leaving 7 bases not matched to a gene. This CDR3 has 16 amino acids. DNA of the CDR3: TGCGCCAGCAGCCAAGATTGGGACAGGGAGGCGACTGAAGCTTTCTTT. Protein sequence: CASSQDWDREATEAFF.

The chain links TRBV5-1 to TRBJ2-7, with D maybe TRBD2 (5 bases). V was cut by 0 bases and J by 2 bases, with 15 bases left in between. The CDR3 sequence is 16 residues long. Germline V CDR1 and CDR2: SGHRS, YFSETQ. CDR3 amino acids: CASSLAGEINAYEQYF. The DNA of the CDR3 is TGCGCCAGCAGCTTGGCTGGGGAGATTAATGCCTACGAGCAGTACTTC.

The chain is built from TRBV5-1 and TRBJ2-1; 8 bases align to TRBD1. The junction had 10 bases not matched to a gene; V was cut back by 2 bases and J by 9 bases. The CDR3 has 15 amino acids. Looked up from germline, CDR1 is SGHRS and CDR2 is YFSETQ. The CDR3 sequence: CASSLNRDRPSEQFF. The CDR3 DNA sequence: TGCGCCAGCAGCTTAAACCGGGACAGGCCGTCTGAGCAGTTCTTC.

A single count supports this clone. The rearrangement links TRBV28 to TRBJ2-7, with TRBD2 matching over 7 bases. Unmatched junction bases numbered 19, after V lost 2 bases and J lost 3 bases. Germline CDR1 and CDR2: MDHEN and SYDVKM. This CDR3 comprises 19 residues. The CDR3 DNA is TGTGCCAGCAGTTTACCCCCCCGGAGGTCTGCTAGCGGATTCTACGAGCAGTACTTC. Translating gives CASSLPPRRSASGFYEQYF.